Listed below are T cell receptor beta chains from one sample, sequenced in a study of molecular identifiers for immune sequencing clone quantification. TCRdb redid the calling of the PCR reads with MiXCR, one entry per CDR3 protein. Here the sample spans roughly 100,000 distinct CDR3 sequences, about 35% being singletons. Material for sequencing was naive CD8+ T cells from blood, with Jurkat cell RNA spiked in. The receptors originated from a human donor in good health. Some libraries in this study had Jurkat cell RNA spiked in. Each CDR3 is given with its conserved first and last residue. D genes are given only for firm matches. Only part of the rows carry a size: once, few, many, or a class if the clone is expanded.

d_gene | j_gene | abundance | v_gene | CDR3nt | CDR3aa
TRBD1 | TRBJ1-4 | - | TRBV27 | TGTGCCAGCAGCTTTGCGACAGGGGCAAATGAAAAACTGTTTTTT | CASSFATGANEKLFF
- | TRBJ2-7 | - | TRBV20-1 | TGCAGTGCTAGAGATGACCCTCCCTCCTCCGAGCAGTACTTC | CSARDDPPSSEQYF
TRBD2 | TRBJ2-5 | - | TRBV12-3/TRBV12-4 | TGTGCCAGCAGTTTTGGGAGGGGTGGTGAGACCCAGTACTTC | CASSFGRGGETQYF
TRBD1 | TRBJ1-4 | many | TRBV2 | TGTGCCAGCAGGGAATCCTACAGGGGAGGCGAAAAACTGTTTTTT | CASRESYRGGEKLFF
- | TRBJ2-3 | once | TRBV6-2/TRBV6-3 | TGTGCCAGCAGTTACTCGGTGAAAGATACGCAGTGTTTT | CASSYSVKDTQCF
- | TRBJ2-1 | - | TRBV5-6 | TGTGCCGGCAGCTTGGGGAATGAGCAGTTCTTC | CAGSLGNEQFF
- | TRBJ2-3 | few | TRBV6-1 | TGTGCCAGCGGCACGGCGCAGTATTTT | CASGTAQYF
- | TRBJ2-2 | - | TRBV4-1 | TGCGCCAGCAGCCAAGATCGGGGGGCCGTGGAGCAGTTTTTT | CASSQDRGAVEQFF
TRBD1 | TRBJ1-6 | few | TRBV12-3/TRBV12-4 | TGTGCCAGCAGTATCACAGGGGGAGGATCACCCCTCCACTTT | CASSITGGGSPLHF
- | TRBJ2-7 | few | TRBV5-4 | TGTGCCAGCAGCTTGGCCGCCAAGTCCTACGAGCAGTACTTC | CASSLAAKSYEQYF
TRBD2 | TRBJ2-7 | many | TRBV7-9 | TGTGCCAGCCGGGAGGGCCTCGACTACGAGCAGTACTTC | CASREGLDYEQYF
- | TRBJ1-1 | few | TRBV12-3/TRBV12-4 | TGTGCCAGCAGTTTTCCGGGGTTGGCTGAAGCTTTCTTT | CASSFPGLAEAFF
TRBD2 | TRBJ2-3 | few | TRBV4-1 | TGCGCCAGCAGCCGAGTAGCGGGAGTGTTTGTAGATACGCAGTATTTT | CASSRVAGVFVDTQYF
TRBD2 | TRBJ2-3 | few | TRBV12-3/TRBV12-4 | TGTGCCAGCAGTTTTTTGGGGGGGTCAGATACGCAGTATTTT | CASSFLGGSDTQYF
TRBD2 | TRBJ2-7 | few | TRBV3-1 | TGTGCCAGCAGCCTGGGACTAGGGTACGAGCAGTACTTC | CASSLGLGYEQYF
- | TRBJ2-6 | - | TRBV19 | TGTGCCAGTAGTATCAGCTCTGGGGCCAACGCCCTGACTTTC | CASSISSGANALTF
TRBD2 | TRBJ2-1 | - | TRBV28 | TGTGCCAGCGGTAGAATGACTAGCGGGAGCAATGAGCAGTTCTTC | CASGRMTSGSNEQFF
- | TRBJ2-2 | few | TRBV4-1 | TGCGCCAGCAGCCAAGAGATTGGCCCCGGGGAGCAGTTTTTT | CASSQEIGPGEQFF
TRBD1 | TRBJ1-1 | - | TRBV6-2/TRBV6-3 | TGTGCCAGCAGTCCGACAGGGTGGACTGAAGCTTTCTTT | CASSPTGWTEAFF
- | TRBJ1-5 | - | TRBV6-2/TRBV6-3 | TGTGCCAGCAGTTACACCACGCGGGTAAATAGCAATCAGCCCCAGCATTTT | CASSYTTRVNSNQPQHF
- | TRBJ2-3 | many | TRBV28 | TGTGCCAGCAGTTCATTGAGGCCATCAGGCACAGATACGCAGTATTTT | CASSSLRPSGTDTQYF
TRBD2 | TRBJ2-2 | once | TRBV7-9 | TGTGCCAGCAGCGTCAGGACTAGCGGGAGGGAGAACACCGGGGAGCTGTTTTTT | CASSVRTSGRENTGELFF
- | TRBJ2-3 | few | TRBV27 | TGTGCCAGCAGTCCCCAGACTAGATCAGATACGCAGTATTTT | CASSPQTRSDTQYF
- | TRBJ2-7 | - | TRBV7-9 | TGTGCCAGCGGGACAACCCTGACCTACGAGCAGTACTTC | CASGTTLTYEQYF
TRBD2 | TRBJ2-5 | few | TRBV3-1 | TGTGCCAGCAGACTCGGGACTAGCGGGGTCGAGACCCAGTACTTC | CASRLGTSGVETQYF